This TCR beta chain was found in a study of shared clonotypes between healthy human individuals. Study-level background: Participating donors consisted of a couple of women and a few men aged 18 to 49.

Sequencing was performed with immunoSEQ multiplex PCR; in TCRdb, only in-frame clones are kept and a portion is missing. The sample lists approximately 640,000 clones, roughly 91% occurring once. The CDR3 totals 14 residues. Germline V gene lookup returns CDR1 SGHTA and CDR2 FQGNSA. J was trimmed by 3 bases and V by 5 bases; bases with no gene match: 7. Points from the study as a whole: When naive CD4 clonotypes were compared across a handful of donors, about 4.9% were shared.

About this clone: What it recognizes is unknown.

The chain has TRBV7-2 and TRBJ2-7; 7 bases line up with TRBD2. This receptor was taken from a man between 18 and 35 years old in good health. Some clones in this sample may be carry-over from other donors' samples. The sample taken for sequencing was memory CD8+ T cells from PBMCs. Sample subset: CD45RO+ cells pooled with CCR7-negative TemRA cells. This chain's CDR3 is CASSPAGRIYEQYF. The CDR3 DNA sequence: TGTGCCAGCAGCCCAGCGGGACGGATCTACGAGCAGTACTTC.